This record looks at one T cell receptor beta chain sequence and its context. The TCRbeta library incorporated unique molecular identifiers. TCRdb recomputed calls from the PCR reads with MiXCR, one row per CDR3 protein. The sample holds 250,000 to 300,000 distinct CDR3 sequences, roughly a tenth seen once. These data are taken from a study of T-cell reconstitution after alpha-beta-depleted transplantation in children. The CDR3 is 13 residues long. V lost 4 bases and J lost 7, with 14 bases in between. Germline CDR1 is SQVTM and CDR2 is ANQGSEA. Sequenced material: PBMCs, taken before TCRalphabeta/CD19-depleted stem cell transplant. The J gene is TRBJ1-5, the V gene TRBV29-1; D might be TRBD1 (6 bases). The TCR comes from a boy younger than two with acute myeloid leukemia, due to receive a stem cell transplant. The CDR3 region has the DNA TGCAGCGTTGTTCCCGGGGGCGGACAGCCCCAGCATTTT. Residues: CSVVPGGGQPQHF. The full variable domain, in which reference TRBV29-1 and TRBJ1-5 provide the parts outside the CDR3, is SAVISQKPSRDICQRGTSLTIQCQVDSQVTMMFWYRQQPGQSLTLIATANQGSEATYESGFVIDKFPISRPNLTFSTLTVSNMSPEDSSIYLCSVVPGGGQPQHFGDGTRLSIL.